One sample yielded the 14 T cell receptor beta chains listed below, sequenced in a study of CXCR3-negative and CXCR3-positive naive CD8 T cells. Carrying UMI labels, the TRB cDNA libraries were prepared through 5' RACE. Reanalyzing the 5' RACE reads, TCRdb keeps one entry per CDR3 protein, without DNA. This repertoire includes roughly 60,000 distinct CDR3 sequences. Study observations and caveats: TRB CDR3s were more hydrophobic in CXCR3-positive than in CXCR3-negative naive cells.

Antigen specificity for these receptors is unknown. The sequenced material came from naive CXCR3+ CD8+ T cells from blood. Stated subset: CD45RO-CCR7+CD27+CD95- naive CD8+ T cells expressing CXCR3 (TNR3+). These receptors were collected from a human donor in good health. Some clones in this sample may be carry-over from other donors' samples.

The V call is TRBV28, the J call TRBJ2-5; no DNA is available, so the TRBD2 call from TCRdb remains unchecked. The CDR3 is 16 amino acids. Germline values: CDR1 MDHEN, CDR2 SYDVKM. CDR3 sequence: CASSLVVPAGEGTQYF. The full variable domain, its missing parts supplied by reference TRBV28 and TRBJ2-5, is DVKVTQSSRYLVKRTGEKVFLECVQDMDHENMFWYRQDPGLGLRLIYFSYDVKMKEKGDIPEGYSVSREKKERFSLILESASTNQTSMYLCASSLVVPAGEGTQYFGPGTRLLVL.

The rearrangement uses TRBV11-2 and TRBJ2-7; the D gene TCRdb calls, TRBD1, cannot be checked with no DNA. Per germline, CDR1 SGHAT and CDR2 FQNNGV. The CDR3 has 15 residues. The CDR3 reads CASSLGGTGNYEQYF.

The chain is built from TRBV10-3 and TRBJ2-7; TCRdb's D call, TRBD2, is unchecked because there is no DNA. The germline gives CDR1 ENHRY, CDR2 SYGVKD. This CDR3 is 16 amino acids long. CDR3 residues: CAISDSGSSYSYEQYF.

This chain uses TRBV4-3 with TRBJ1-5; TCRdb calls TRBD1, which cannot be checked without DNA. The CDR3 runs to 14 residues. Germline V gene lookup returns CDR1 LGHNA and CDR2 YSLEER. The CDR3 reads CASSPFTGGQPQHF.

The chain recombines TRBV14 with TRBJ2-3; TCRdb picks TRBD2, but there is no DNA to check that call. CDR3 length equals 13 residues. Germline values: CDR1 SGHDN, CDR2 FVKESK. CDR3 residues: CASSATSGGSQDF.

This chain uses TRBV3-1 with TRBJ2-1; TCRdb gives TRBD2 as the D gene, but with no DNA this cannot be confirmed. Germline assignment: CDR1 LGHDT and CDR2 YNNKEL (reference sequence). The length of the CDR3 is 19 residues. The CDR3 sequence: CASSQDPSTSGGYHNEQFF.

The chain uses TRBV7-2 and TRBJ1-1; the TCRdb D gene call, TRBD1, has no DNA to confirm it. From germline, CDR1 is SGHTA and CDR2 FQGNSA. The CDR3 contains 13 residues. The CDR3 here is CASSSGGNTEAFF.

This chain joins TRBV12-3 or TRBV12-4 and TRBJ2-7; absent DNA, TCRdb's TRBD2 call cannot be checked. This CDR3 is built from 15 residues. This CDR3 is CASRFVGSTAYEQYF.

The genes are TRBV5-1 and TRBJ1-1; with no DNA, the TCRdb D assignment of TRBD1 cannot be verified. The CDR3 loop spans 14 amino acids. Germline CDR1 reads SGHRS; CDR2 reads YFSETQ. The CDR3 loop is CASSIGQGITEAFF.

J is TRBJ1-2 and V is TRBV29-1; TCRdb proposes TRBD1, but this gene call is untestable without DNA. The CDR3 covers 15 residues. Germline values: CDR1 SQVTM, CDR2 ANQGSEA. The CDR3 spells CSVPYRRDGNYGYTF.

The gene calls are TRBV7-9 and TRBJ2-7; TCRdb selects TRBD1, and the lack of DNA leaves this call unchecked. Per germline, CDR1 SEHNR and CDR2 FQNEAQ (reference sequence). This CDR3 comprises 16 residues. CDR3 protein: CASSRTPGDSSYEQYF.

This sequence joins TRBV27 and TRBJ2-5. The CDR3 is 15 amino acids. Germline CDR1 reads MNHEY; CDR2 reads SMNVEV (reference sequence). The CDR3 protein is CASSLGRRSGETQYF.

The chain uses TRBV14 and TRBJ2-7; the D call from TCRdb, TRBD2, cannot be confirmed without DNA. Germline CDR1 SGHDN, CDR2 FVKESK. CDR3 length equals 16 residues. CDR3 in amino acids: CASSQDSGTATYEQYF. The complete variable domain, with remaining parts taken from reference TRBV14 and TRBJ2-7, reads EAGVTQFPSHSVIEKGQTVTLRCDPISGHDNLYWYRRVMGKEIKFLLHFVKESKQDESGMPNNRFLAERTGGTYSTLKVQPAELEDSGVYFCASSQDSGTATYEQYFGPGTRLTVT.

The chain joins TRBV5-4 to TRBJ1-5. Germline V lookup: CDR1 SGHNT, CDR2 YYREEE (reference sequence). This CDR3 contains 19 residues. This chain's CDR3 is CASSLAAGSRKSLNQPQHF. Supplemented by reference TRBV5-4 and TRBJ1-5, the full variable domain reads ETGVTQSPTHLIKTRGQQVTLRCSSQSGHNTVSWYQQALGQGPQFIFQYYREEENGRGNFPPRFSGLQFPNYSSELNVNALELDDSALYLCASSLAAGSRKSLNQPQHFGDGTRLSIL.